This T cell receptor beta chain was identified during a study of identical twins (dated by TCRdb to about 2016). Concerning the study at large: To test whether fetal clonotypes persist, this study deep-sequenced TCR alpha and beta repertoires from monozygotic twins, from unrelated adults of various ages, and from cord blood. Replicate twin experiments were performed at different times using different library preparation protocols to rule out contamination.

This clonotype was observed a handful of times. The clone's antigen remains unknown. No base quality information exists; no much larger clone differs at one position. Every donor in the study was a healthy Caucasian. Three pairs of female monozygotic twins, all aged about 18 to 30 years, were included in the twin cohort. Positive isolation kits from Invitrogen were used to isolate CD4+ and CD8+ T cell populations. Broader findings and caveats from the paper: Zero-insertion analyses could be partly confounded by invariant T cells such as MAIT and iNKT, though diverse VJ usage argued against such confounding for most clonotypes. Out-of-frame TCR alpha sharing in monozygotic twins was systematically underestimated by recombination models, whereas sharing between unrelated individuals was in agreement with the recombination models. Abundant cord blood beta clonotypes had fewer insertions, young adult naive repertoires showed a similar but weaker trend, and memory repertoires showed no such trend. Because the same donors could not be followed over many years, the conclusions depended on cross-sectional statistical analysis. Compared with coincidental sharing between unrelated individuals, an excess of low generation-probability sequences was observed among out-of-frame TCR alpha sequences shared between twins. In beta out-of-frame sequences, excess twin sharing was weaker, because having fewer shared sequences lowered the signal-to-noise ratio.

From cysteine to phenylalanine, the CDR3 is 15 amino acids long. The only DNA kept is the CDR3, 45 bases in frame from the first base. V drops 0 bases and J drops 5 bases, leaving 14 bases in between. According to the germline V gene (reference sequence), CDR1 reads SGHKS and CDR2 reads YYEKEE. Receptors were amplified or captured by 5' RACE. Sequencing was carried out with an Illumina HiSeq 2000. A universal primer binding site was introduced by template switching, and a unique molecular identifier was present in the final cDNA, enabling accurate counting of TCR cDNA molecules. Specific primers in the conserved constant-segment region were used to synthesize first-strand cDNA for the TCR alpha and beta chains. To control for contamination, every cDNA library carried two barcodes: a SMART-Mk sample barcode plus Illumina barcodes. TruSeq adapter sequences and Illumina sample barcodes were added in two successive PCR steps. The Illumina HiSeq platform was used with custom primers to sequence TCR alpha and beta cDNA libraries. For the original study's pipeline: MiGEC processed the raw reads to extract unique molecular identifiers, while MiXCR was used to determine the CDR3 positions. For each individual, recombination models were inferred using an EM algorithm with the repgenHMM and IGoR tools. The tcR package in R was used for shared clonotype analysis, with sharing normalized by the product of cloneset sizes. To study raw recombination without the effects of thymic and clonal selection, out-of-frame nonproductive sequences were analyzed. TCRdb reprocessed the public reads (quality trimming at Q25 with fastp, clone calling with MiXCR) and kept in-frame beta chains. Identical CDR3 protein sequences are pooled into one entry, listed with their most common genes and DNA. These V and J calls are TCRdb output, not the study's own analysis. This sample lists about 530,000 distinct CDR3 sequences; nearly 15% were detected once. About 0.4% of the sample comes from the top ten.

This sample was also put to use in a study of yellow fever vaccine responses in identical twins. Taken from the second paper: According to the authors, in identical twins the way T cells responded to vaccination appeared partly convergent and partly personalized. In the study, vaccine-responding T cell clones were precisely tracked in identical twins.

The chain is made from TRBV5-5 and TRBJ1-1, and TRBD1 may be the D gene, going by 5 matching bases. The material sequenced was CD4+ T cells sorted from blood. The TCR sequence derives from a woman younger than 30 in good health. The nucleotide sequence is TGTGCCAGCAGCTTGGCCGGGACGGCGAGGACTGAAGCTTTCTTT. Its amino acids are CASSLAGTARTEAFF.